These 10 T cell receptor beta chains were all obtained from the same sample, sequenced in a study of identical twins. TCRdb processed the 5' RACE reads anew with MiXCR; each CDR3 protein has one entry. The repertoire has 570,000 or so distinct CDR3 sequences, around 9.6% of them found once; the top ten carry approximately 3.2%. A further study also used this sample, focusing on yellow fever vaccine responses in identical twins.

What was sequenced was PBMCs. These receptors originate from a woman younger than 30 in good health.

Ten or more counts support this clonotype. The V gene is TRBV12-3 or TRBV12-4, the J gene TRBJ2-3, with 7 nucleotides matching TRBD2. This CDR3 region has 17 residues. With V trimmed by 6 bases and J by 5 bases, 17 bases remained unmatched. The CDR3 spells CASRTGIWGRAGDTQYF. In DNA form, the CDR3 reads TGTGCCAGCAGAACTGGGATTTGGGGGAGGGCCGGAGATACGCAGTATTTT.

The CDR3 nucleotides are TGTGCCAGCAGCGTTAGTGGCGGGGTGAGCTCCTACAATGAGCAGTTCTTC. Its protein product is CASSVSGGVSSYNEQFF. The genes are TRBV9 and TRBJ2-1, with D tentatively TRBD2 (6 bases). Trimming shortened V by 2 bases and J by 0 bases, and 15 bases separated the two germline ends. Germline CDR1 and CDR2: SGDLS and YYNGEE. This CDR3 contains 17 residues. Drawing the rest from reference TRBV9 and TRBJ2-1, the complete variable domain is DSGVTQTPKHLITATGQRVTLRCSPRSGDLSVYWYQQSLDQGLQFLIQYYNGEERAKGNILERFSAQQFPDLHSELNLSSLELGDSALYFCASSVSGGVSSYNEQFFGPGTRLTVL.

This clonotype was recorded at least ten times. The V call is TRBV28, the J call TRBJ2-1; 8 nucleotides match TRBD2. The CDR3 runs 14 residues. CDR1 MDHEN and CDR2 SYDVKM come from the germline V gene. V shed 8 bases, J shed 6 bases, and the junction held 9 bases outside the gene matches. The CDR3 region is CASSKAAGGNEQFF. The CDR3 DNA follows: TGTGCCAGCTCCAAAGCGGCGGGGGGCAATGAGCAGTTCTTC.

This clonotype was observed a handful of times. The chain's CDR3 is CSASVREGTINEQFF. The CDR3 DNA sequence: TGCAGTGCTAGTGTAAGGGAGGGGACCATCAATGAGCAGTTCTTC. The V and J genes are TRBV20-1 and TRBJ2-1; TRBD2 aligns across 7 bases. V gave up 3 bases and J gave up 6 bases; unmatched junction bases: 11. CDR1 is DFQATT, CDR2 SNEGSKA, per germline (reference sequence). The CDR3 is 15 amino acids.

V gene TRBV28 combines with J gene TRBJ1-1; D is unclear. The germline V gene encodes CDR1 MDHEN and CDR2 SYDVKM. V lost 11 bases and J 0 bases, leaving 16 bases between the germline ends. The CDR3 sequence is 14 residues long. CDR3 protein: CALTMGGMNTEAFF. In DNA, the CDR3 is TGTGCCTTGACCATGGGAGGCATGAACACTGAAGCTTTCTTT.

J is TRBJ2-5 and V is TRBV7-9; 10 bases line up with TRBD1. CDR1 and CDR2 (germline): SEHNR, FQNEAQ (reference sequence). The V and J ends lost 6 bases and 4 bases, in that order; junction bases with no gene match: 5. The CDR3 is 14 residues long. The CDR3 here is CASSSGTGVETQYF. For the CDR3, the DNA is TGTGCCAGCAGTTCCGGGACAGGGGTAGAGACCCAGTACTTC.

This clonotype was seen at least ten times. The J gene is TRBJ2-1, the V gene TRBV29-1; D ambiguous. Germline CDR1 and CDR2: SQVTM and ANQGSEA. This CDR3 is 15 amino acids long. V was pared by 4 bases and J by 0 bases, with 13 bases between. The CDR3 reads CSVATPPSSYNEQFF. CDR3 in DNA: TGCAGCGTTGCCACCCCACCTAGCTCCTACAATGAGCAGTTCTTC.

This chain uses TRBV5-1 with TRBJ2-2; 7 bases are a match to TRBD2. The germline CDR1 and CDR2 sequences are SGHRS and YFSETQ. V gave up 1 base and J gave up 4 bases; unmatched junction bases: 10. The CDR3 is made up of 17 amino acids. CDR3 bases: TGCGCCAGCAGCTTGAGGGGAGCGGGGCAGCTCACCGGGGAGCTGTTTTTT. This sequence encodes CASSLRGAGQLTGELFF.

J is TRBJ2-2 and V is TRBV12-3 or TRBV12-4, with a tentative D call TRBD2 (6 bases). Deletions cut 6 bases from V and 1 base from J, with 15 bases between. CDR3 length equals 16 residues. The CDR3, as DNA: TGTGCCAGCAGACTTTCTCTGGGAGGGAACACCGGGGAGCTGTTTTTT. It codes for CASRLSLGGNTGELFF.

The chain links TRBV5-1 to TRBJ2-2; D ambiguous. V lost 6 bases and J lost 2, with 11 bases in between. The CDR3 covers 14 residues. Per the germline V gene, CDR1 is SGHRS and CDR2 is YFSETQ. The CDR3 nucleotides read TGCGCCAGCACCAATAAGTCTAACACCGGGGAGCTGTTTTTT. Translating gives CASTNKSNTGELFF.